The 27 T cell receptor beta chains listed next were all sequenced from one sample in a study of T cells after yellow fever vaccination. TCRdb re-called the 5' RACE reads with MiXCR, one entry per CDR3 protein. The sample shows 200,000 to 300,000 distinct CDR3 sequences, more than 6.5% of them seen only once. The sequencing used CD4+ T cells sorted from PBMCs, collected on the day of the yellow fever booster vaccination. The receptors shown here come from a young man who received the YFV17D yellow fever vaccine.

This clonotype was counted only a few times. The chain carries TRBV18 and TRBJ2-1, with D possibly being TRBD2 (5 bases). This CDR3 has 12 residues. Germline V gene sequence: CDR1 KGHSH, CDR2 LQKENI. Deletions cut 3 bases from V and 9 bases from J, with 9 bases between. The CDR3 spells CASSPLSVEQFF. CDR3 nucleotide sequence: TGTGCCAGCTCACCGCTTAGCGTTGAGCAGTTCTTC.

This chain joins TRBV5-6 and TRBJ2-1; 10 nucleotides match TRBD2. The germline CDR1 and CDR2 sequences are SGHDT and YYEEEE. The CDR3 has 15 residues. Losses at the gene ends were 4 bases for V and 5 bases for J; bases not matched to a gene: 6. CDR3: CASSGASGSHNEQFF. The DNA of the CDR3 is TGTGCCAGCAGCGGCGCTAGCGGGAGTCACAATGAGCAGTTCTTC.

The sample holds many counts of this clonotype. This chain connects TRBV29-1 to TRBJ2-5; TRBD1 is a possible D gene (7 bases). Deletions cut 4 bases from V and 5 bases from J, with 17 bases between. This CDR3 has 14 amino acids. The V gene's germline CDR1 is SQVTM and CDR2 ANQGSEA. CDR3 residues: CSVGGRQGGETQYF. In DNA, the CDR3 is TGCAGCGTTGGGGGGAGACAGGGAGGTGAGACCCAGTACTTC.

The J gene is TRBJ1-2, the V gene TRBV29-1; D remains unclear. Trimming took off 2 bases at V and 7 bases at J, with 20 bases between the two ends. The CDR3 runs to 15 residues. Germline V gene sequence: CDR1 SQVTM, CDR2 ANQGSEA. The CDR3 sequence is CSVEKYYGPGSGYTF. CDR3 sequence (DNA): TGCAGCGTTGAAAAATACTACGGTCCTGGGAGTGGCTACACCTTC. The full variable domain, in which reference TRBV29-1 and TRBJ1-2 provide the parts outside the CDR3, is SAVISQKPSRDICQRGTSLTIQCQVDSQVTMMFWYRQQPGQSLTLIATANQGSEATYESGFVIDKFPISRPNLTFSTLTVSNMSPEDSSIYLCSVEKYYGPGSGYTFGSGTRLTVV.

The V and J genes are TRBV4-3 and TRBJ2-1; D might be TRBD2 (6 bases). The CDR3 is made up of 17 amino acids. With 4 bases removed from V and 4 bases from J, the gap between germline ends came to 20 bases. The germline V gene has CDR1 LGHNA and CDR2 YSLEER. The CDR3 region is CASSRDSLNVGYNEQFF. CDR3 sequence (DNA): TGCGCCAGCAGCCGGGACTCCCTGAATGTGGGTTACAATGAGCAGTTCTTC.

This clonotype has a handful of counts. The gene calls are TRBV5-1 and TRBJ2-1; TRBD2 matches at 10 bases. Germline assignment: CDR1 SGHRS and CDR2 YFSETQ. The CDR3 is made up of 15 amino acids. V lost 4 bases and J lost 3; bases outside the gene matches: 4. This chain's CDR3 is CASSPGTSDYNEQFF. The DNA of the CDR3 is TGCGCCAGCAGCCCGGGGACTAGCGACTACAATGAGCAGTTCTTC. The full variable domain, with the rest looked up from reference TRBV5-1 and TRBJ2-1, is KAGVTQTPRYLIKTRGQQVTLSCSPISGHRSVSWYQQTPGQGLQFLFEYFSETQRNKGNFPGRFSGRQFSNSRSEMNVSTLELGDSALYLCASSPGTSDYNEQFFGPGTRLTVL.

This clonotype has a handful of counts. V gene TRBV29-1 combines with J gene TRBJ1-5; D unresolved. The ends were cut back, 4 bases at V and 3 bases at J, with 10 bases in the middle. CDR1 is SQVTM and CDR2 is ANQGSEA in the germline V gene. This CDR3 is built from 13 residues. The CDR3 spells CSVGWGNNQPQHF. The CDR3 nucleotides are TGCAGCGTTGGGTGGGGAAACAATCAGCCCCAGCATTTT.

This clonotype was detected a few times. The chain joins TRBV5-1 to TRBJ2-1; 10 nucleotides agree with TRBD2. The ends lost 4 bases at V and 7 bases at J; junction bases unmatched: 11. Germline V gene data show CDR1 as SGHRS and CDR2 as YFSETQ. The length of the CDR3 is 16 residues. DNA of the CDR3: TGCGCCAGCAGCCCCACCGCTAGCGGGAGTGATAATGAGCAGTTCTTC. Translated: CASSPTASGSDNEQFF. Full variable domain (missing parts from reference TRBV5-1 and TRBJ2-1): KAGVTQTPRYLIKTRGQQVTLSCSPISGHRSVSWYQQTPGQGLQFLFEYFSETQRNKGNFPGRFSGRQFSNSRSEMNVSTLELGDSALYLCASSPTASGSDNEQFFGPGTRLTVL.

The CDR3: CATSRDLDYEKLFF. For the CDR3, the DNA is TGTGCCACCAGCAGAGATTTGGACTACGAAAAACTGTTTTTT. This chain uses TRBV15 with TRBJ1-4; no definite D call. Between the trimmed V and J ends, which lost 0 bases and 8 bases, there was a span of 10 bases. Germline values: CDR1 LNHNV, CDR2 YYDKDF (reference sequence). The CDR3 covers 14 residues.

With regard to this clonotype: A single base separates this from a much larger clone, so it may be a read error. This chain joins TRBV24-1 and TRBJ2-1; D possibly uses TRBD1 or TRBD2 (5 bases each). The CDR3 is 12 amino acids. Trimming removed 12 bases from V and 4 bases from J, with 12 bases in between. CDR1 and CDR2 (germline): KGHDR, SFDVKD. The CDR3 nucleotides are TGTGCCGCCAAAGGGGAGTACAATGAGCAGTTCTTC. It codes for CAAKGEYNEQFF.

The V gene is TRBV30, the J gene TRBJ2-1; possibly TRBD2 for D (6 bases). The CDR3 length is 14 residues. V was trimmed by 5 bases and J by 7 bases, leaving 18 bases between them. CDR1 and CDR2 (germline): GTSNPN, SVGIG (reference sequence). The CDR3 spells CAWAVWSGWNEQFF. Written as DNA, the CDR3 is TGTGCCTGGGCTGTGTGGAGCGGGTGGAATGAGCAGTTCTTC. Using reference TRBV30 and TRBJ2-1 for the parts outside the CDR3, the full variable domain is SQTIHQWPATLVQPVGSPLSLECTVEGTSNPNLYWYRQAAGRGLQLLFYSVGIGQISSEVPQNLSASRPQDRQFILSSKKLLLSDSGFYLCAWAVWSGWNEQFFGPGTRLTVL.

There are many counts of this clonotype. V is TRBV3-1 and J is TRBJ2-1; 7 bases align to TRBD2. In germline, CDR1 is LGHDT, CDR2 YNNKEL (reference sequence). CDR3 length: 16 amino acids. V dropped 1 base and J dropped 6; count of bases not matched to a gene: 9. CDR3 amino acids: CASSQAGRGGINEQFF. CDR3 bases: TGTGCCAGCAGCCAAGCCGGGCGGGGAGGGATCAATGAGCAGTTCTTC.

This clonotype was detected many times. This chain connects TRBV7-6 to TRBJ2-7; 8 bases are a match to TRBD1. Germline V lookup: CDR1 SGHVS, CDR2 FNYEAQ. The CDR3 runs 14 residues. With V trimmed by 1 base and J by 6 bases, 5 bases remained unmatched. DNA for the CDR3: TGTGCCAGCAGCTTAGTACAGGGGGAAGGCGAGCAGTACTTC. Translated, it gives CASSLVQGEGEQYF. The variable domain in full, with the rest retrieved from reference TRBV7-6 and TRBJ2-7, is GAGVSQSPRYKVTKRGQDVALRCDPISGHVSLYWYRQALGQGPEFLTYFNYEAQQDKSGLPNDRFSAERPEGSISTLTIQRTEQRDSAMYRCASSLVQGEGEQYFGPGTRLTVT.

The chain links TRBV20-1 to TRBJ2-7, with D possibly matching TRBD2 (5 bases). The germline V gene encodes CDR1 DFQATT and CDR2 SNEGSKA (reference sequence). This CDR3 has 16 amino acids. Between the trimmed V and J ends, which lost 6 bases and 0 bases, there was a span of 21 bases. CDR3 bases: TGCAGTGCCCAACCCTATAGCGCCTCAAGCTCCTACGAGCAGTACTTC. It encodes CSAQPYSASSSYEQYF.

This clonotype was counted only a few times. V gene TRBV6-5 combines with J gene TRBJ2-5, with TRBD1 identical over 9 bases. In germline, CDR1 is MNHEY, CDR2 SVGAGI. The trim removed 5 bases at V and 5 bases at J, leaving 9 bases unmatched. CDR3 length: 15 amino acids. The DNA for the CDR3 is TGTGCCAGCAGTCACGGACAGGGGAACCTGGAGACCCAGTACTTC. As protein: CASSHGQGNLETQYF.

In its sample, this clonotype was seen many times. The rearrangement uses TRBV7-2 and TRBJ2-4; D is perhaps TRBD1 or TRBD2 (5 bases each). Germline V CDR1 and CDR2: SGHTA, FQGNSA. V shed 6 bases and J shed 6 bases, with 15 bases lying between them. This CDR3 is built from 14 residues. In DNA, the CDR3 is TGTGCCAGCAGGACGGGACCCGCGACAAACATTCAGTACTTC. Translating gives CASRTGPATNIQYF.

In its sample, this clonotype was seen a few times. The J gene is TRBJ2-4, the V gene TRBV6-1, with 7 bases that match TRBD1. The CDR3 loop spans 15 amino acids. J gave up 0 bases and V 7 bases, and 6 bases lay outside the gene matches. Germline lookup yields CDR1 MNHNS and CDR2 SASEGT. The CDR3 nucleotides read TGTGCCAGCAAAGGGGGCCCTATAGCCAAAAACATTCAGTACTTC. This codes for CASKGGPIAKNIQYF.

Ten or more counts support this clonotype. The chain employs TRBV24-1 and TRBJ2-1; 10 bases are a match to TRBD2. This CDR3 comprises 16 residues. Germline-derived CDR1 and CDR2 are KGHDR and SFDVKD. Trimming at V came to 1 base and at J to 8 bases, leaving 7 bases not matched to a gene. The DNA for the CDR3 is TGTGCCACCAGTGATTTTCGCCCTAGCGGGGGCTATGAGCAGTTCTTC. Amino acids: CATSDFRPSGGYEQFF.

This clonotype has a count of ten or more. This chain connects TRBV7-2 to TRBJ2-4; weak D call: TRBD1 (6 bases). Between the trimmed V and J ends, which lost 6 bases and 8 bases, there was a span of 20 bases. This CDR3 is built from 15 residues. Looked up from germline, CDR1 is SGHTA and CDR2 is FQGNSA. The CDR3 region has the DNA TGTGCCAGCAGTTCTAAGGGGGTCTCACCTGACATTCAGTACTTC. Its translation: CASSSKGVSPDIQYF.

The rearrangement joins TRBV29-1 to TRBJ1-5; D remains unclear. The CDR3 totals 13 residues. V dropped 4 bases and J dropped 0 bases, with 7 bases sitting between them. Germline CDR1 is SQVTM and CDR2 is ANQGSEA. The CDR3 spells CSVAGDSNQPQHF. The DNA for the CDR3 is TGCAGCGTTGCCGGAGATAGCAATCAGCCCCAGCATTTT.

This clonotype was recorded at least ten times. The chain joins TRBV11-2 to TRBJ2-3; no clear D gene. This CDR3 contains 13 residues. Germline V gives CDR1 SGHAT, CDR2 FQNNGV. The V and J ends lost 4 bases and 6 bases respectively, with 11 bases between them. CDR3 DNA sequence: TGTGCCAGCAGCTCAACTGGCTTGGATACGCAGTATTTT. Its protein is CASSSTGLDTQYF.

The chain carries TRBV7-8 and TRBJ2-4; D is possibly TRBD1 (6 bases). The V end was cut by 4 bases, the J end by 0 bases, with 13 bases between. This CDR3 has 16 residues. Germline loops: CDR1 SGHVS, CDR2 FQNEAQ. The CDR3 spells CASSSGQRGAKNIQYF. DNA for the CDR3: TGTGCCAGCAGCTCGGGACAAAGGGGAGCCAAAAACATTCAGTACTTC. Full variable domain (remainder filled in from reference TRBV7-8 and TRBJ2-4): GAGVSQSPRYKVAKRGQDVALRCDPISGHVSLFWYQQALGQGPEFLTYFQNEAQLDKSGLPSDRFFAERPEGSVSTLKIQRTQQEDSAVYLCASSSGQRGAKNIQYFGAGTRLSVL.

This clonotype was observed many times. The chain links TRBV7-2 to TRBJ2-2; D ambiguous. The CDR3 length is 15 residues. The germline gives CDR1 SGHTA, CDR2 FQGNSA. V was cut by 4 bases and J by 4 bases, with 13 bases left in between. This CDR3 is CASSSVLRPTGELFF. The CDR3 DNA reads TGTGCCAGCAGCTCAGTACTAAGACCCACCGGGGAGCTGTTTTTT.

The chain carries TRBV6-1 and TRBJ2-1; 9 bases map to TRBD2. Germline CDR1 MNHNS, CDR2 SASEGT. The ends lost 5 bases at V and 8 bases at J; junction bases unmatched: 13. This CDR3 has 16 amino acids. The CDR3 DNA sequence: TGTGCCAGCAGTCCAGGTCTGACTAGCGGCATCGATGAGCAGTTCTTC. Translating gives CASSPGLTSGIDEQFF.

This clonotype has a count of ten or more. V gene TRBV7-3 combines with J gene TRBJ2-1; TRBD1 is a possible D gene (6 bases). The CDR3 sequence is 14 residues long. Germline assignment: CDR1 SGHTA and CDR2 FQGTGA. V was trimmed by 5 bases and J by 9 bases, leaving 17 bases between them. The chain's CDR3 is CASSNFRGRGEQFF. The CDR3 DNA sequence: TGTGCCAGCAGCAACTTCAGGGGTCGGGGTGAGCAGTTCTTC.

This clonotype was seen repeatedly, ten times or more. The V call is TRBV28, the J call TRBJ2-4, with TRBD2 identical over 7 bases. With V trimmed by 1 base and J by 5 bases, 2 bases remained unmatched. This CDR3 has 14 residues. Germline CDR1 reads MDHEN; CDR2 reads SYDVKM. The CDR3 DNA sequence: TGTGCCAGCAGTTTATCGGGGGGAGAAAACATTCAGTACTTC. Its protein product is CASSLSGGENIQYF.

This clonotype appeared many times. This rearrangement joins TRBV20-1 to TRBJ2-1; D might be TRBD2 (6 bases). This CDR3 has 17 amino acids. Germline CDR1 and CDR2: DFQATT and SNEGSKA (reference sequence). The V and J ends lost 0 bases and 3 bases respectively, with 18 bases between them. CDR3 sequence: CSARDWGESERYNEQFF. DNA for the CDR3: TGCAGTGCTAGAGATTGGGGGGAGAGCGAACGCTACAATGAGCAGTTCTTC.